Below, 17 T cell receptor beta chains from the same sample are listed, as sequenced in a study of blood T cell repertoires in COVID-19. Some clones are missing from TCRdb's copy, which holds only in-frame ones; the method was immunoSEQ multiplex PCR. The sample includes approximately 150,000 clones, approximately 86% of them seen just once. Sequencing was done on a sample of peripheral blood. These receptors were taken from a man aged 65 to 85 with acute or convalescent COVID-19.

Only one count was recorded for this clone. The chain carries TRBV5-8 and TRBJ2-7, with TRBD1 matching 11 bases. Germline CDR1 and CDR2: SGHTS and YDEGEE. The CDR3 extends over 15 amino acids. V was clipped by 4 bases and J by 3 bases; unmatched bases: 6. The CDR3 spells CASSPRTGGFYEQYF. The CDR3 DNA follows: TGTGCCAGCAGCCCTAGGACAGGGGGCTTCTACGAGCAGTACTTC.

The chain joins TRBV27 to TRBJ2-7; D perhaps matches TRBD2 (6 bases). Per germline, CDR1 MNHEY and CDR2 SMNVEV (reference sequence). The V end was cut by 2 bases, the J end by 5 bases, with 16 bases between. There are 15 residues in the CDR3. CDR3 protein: CASSLRLAPSDEQYF. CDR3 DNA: TGTGCCAGCAGTTTACGGCTAGCGCCTAGTGACGAGCAGTACTTC.

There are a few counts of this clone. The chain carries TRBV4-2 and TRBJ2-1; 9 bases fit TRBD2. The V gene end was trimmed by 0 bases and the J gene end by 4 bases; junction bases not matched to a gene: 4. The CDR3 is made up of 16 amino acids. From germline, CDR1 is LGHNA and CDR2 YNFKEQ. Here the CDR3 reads CASSQDLAGKYNEQFF. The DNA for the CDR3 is TGTGCCAGCAGCCAAGATCTAGCGGGAAAGTACAATGAGCAGTTCTTC.

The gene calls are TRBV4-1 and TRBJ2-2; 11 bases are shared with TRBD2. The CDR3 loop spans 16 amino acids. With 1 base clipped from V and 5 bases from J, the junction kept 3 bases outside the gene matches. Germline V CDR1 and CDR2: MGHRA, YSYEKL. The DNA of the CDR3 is TGCGCCAGCAGCCAAGCGACTAGCGGGGTGACCGGGGAGCTGTTTTTT. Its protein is CASSQATSGVTGELFF.

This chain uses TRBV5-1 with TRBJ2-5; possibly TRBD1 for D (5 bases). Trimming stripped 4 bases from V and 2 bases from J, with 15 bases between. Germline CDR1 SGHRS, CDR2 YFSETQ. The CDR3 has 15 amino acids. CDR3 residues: CASSNLQASQETQYF. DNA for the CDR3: TGCGCCAGCAGCAACCTACAGGCGTCACAAGAGACCCAGTACTTC.

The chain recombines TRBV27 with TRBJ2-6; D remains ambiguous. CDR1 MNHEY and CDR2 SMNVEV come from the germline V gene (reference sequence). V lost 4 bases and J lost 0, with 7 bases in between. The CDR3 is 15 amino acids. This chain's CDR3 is CASSSEISGANVLTF. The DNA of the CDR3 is TGTGCCAGCAGTTCCGAGATCTCTGGGGCCAACGTCCTGACTTTC.

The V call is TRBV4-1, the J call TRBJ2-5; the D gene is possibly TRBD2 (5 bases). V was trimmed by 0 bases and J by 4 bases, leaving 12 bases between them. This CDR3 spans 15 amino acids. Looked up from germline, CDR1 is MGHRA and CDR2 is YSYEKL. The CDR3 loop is CASSQERPAGETQYF. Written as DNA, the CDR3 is TGCGCCAGCAGCCAAGAGAGGCCGGCGGGAGAGACCCAGTACTTC.

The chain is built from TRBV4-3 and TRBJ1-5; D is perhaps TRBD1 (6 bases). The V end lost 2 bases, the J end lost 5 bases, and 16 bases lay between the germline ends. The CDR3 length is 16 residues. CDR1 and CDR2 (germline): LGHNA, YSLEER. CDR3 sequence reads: CASSQNAGALDQPQHF. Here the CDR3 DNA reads TGCGCCAGCAGCCAAAATGCGGGGGCGCTTGATCAGCCCCAGCATTTT.

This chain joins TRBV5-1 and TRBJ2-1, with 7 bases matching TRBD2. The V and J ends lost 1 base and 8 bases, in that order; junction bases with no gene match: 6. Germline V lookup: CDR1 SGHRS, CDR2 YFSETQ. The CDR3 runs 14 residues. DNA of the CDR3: TGCGCCAGCAGCTTGCCTAGCGGTCAGGATGAGCAGTTCTTC. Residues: CASSLPSGQDEQFF.

CDR3 protein: CASSSIRDSGTDTQYF. The CDR3 nucleotides read TGTGCCAGCAGTTCAATCAGGGACTCGGGAACAGATACGCAGTATTTT. The V gene is TRBV28, the J gene TRBJ2-3, with a tentative D call TRBD2 (6 bases). Germline loops: CDR1 MDHEN, CDR2 SYDVKM. The germline V and J ends were trimmed by 4 bases and 3 bases, with 17 bases remaining between them. This CDR3 spans 16 amino acids. Based on the CDR3 plus reference TRBV28 and TRBJ2-3, the full variable domain is DVKVTQSSRYLVKRTGEKVFLECVQDMDHENMFWYRQDPGLGLRLIYFSYDVKMKEKGDIPEGYSVSREKKERFSLILESASTNQTSMYLCASSSIRDSGTDTQYFGPGTRLTVL.

The CDR3 DNA reads TGTGCCAGCAGTGAAAAGAAGACCGGGACAGGGGGCAATTATCAGCCCCAGCATTTT. Protein product: CASSEKKTGTGGNYQPQHF. The gene calls are TRBV6-1 and TRBJ1-5; 12 bases are shared with TRBD1. The trim removed 2 bases at V and 5 bases at J, leaving 13 bases unmatched. This CDR3 contains 19 residues. Per germline, CDR1 MNHNS and CDR2 SASEGT.

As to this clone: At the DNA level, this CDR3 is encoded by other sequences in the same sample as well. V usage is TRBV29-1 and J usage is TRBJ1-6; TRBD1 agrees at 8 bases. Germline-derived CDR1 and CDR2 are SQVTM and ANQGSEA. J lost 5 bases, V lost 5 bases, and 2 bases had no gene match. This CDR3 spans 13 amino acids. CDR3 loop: CSVRQGHNSPLHF. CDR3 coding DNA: TGCAGCGTTAGACAGGGGCATAATTCACCCCTCCACTTT.

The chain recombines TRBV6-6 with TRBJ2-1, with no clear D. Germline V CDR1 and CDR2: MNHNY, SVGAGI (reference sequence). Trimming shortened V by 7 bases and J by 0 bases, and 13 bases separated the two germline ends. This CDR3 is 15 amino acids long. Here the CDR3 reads CASNLLLDSYNEQFF. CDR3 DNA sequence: TGTGCCAGCAACCTACTCCTCGACTCCTACAATGAGCAGTTCTTC.

In nucleotides, the CDR3 is TGTGCCAGCAGTGAGGTAGCGGGGAACACCGGGGAGCTGTTTTTT. Its translation is CASSEVAGNTGELFF. V is TRBV2 and J is TRBJ2-2; TRBD2 matches at 7 bases. Germline-derived CDR1 and CDR2 are SNHLY and FYNNEI. Losses at the gene ends were 3 bases for V and 1 base for J; bases not matched to a gene: 2. The CDR3 extends over 15 amino acids.

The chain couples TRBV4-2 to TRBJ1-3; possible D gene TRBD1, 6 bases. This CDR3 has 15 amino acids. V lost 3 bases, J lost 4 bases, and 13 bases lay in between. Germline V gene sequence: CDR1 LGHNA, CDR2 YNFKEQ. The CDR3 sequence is CASSQSRGLGNTIYF. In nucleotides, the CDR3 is TGTGCCAGCAGCCAGTCGCGGGGGCTAGGAAACACCATATATTTT.

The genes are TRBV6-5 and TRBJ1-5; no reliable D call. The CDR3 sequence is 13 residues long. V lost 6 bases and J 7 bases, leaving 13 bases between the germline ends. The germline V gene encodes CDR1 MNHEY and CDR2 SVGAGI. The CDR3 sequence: CASRTAAGQPQHF. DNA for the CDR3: TGTGCCAGCAGAACCGCAGCGGGACAGCCCCAGCATTTT.

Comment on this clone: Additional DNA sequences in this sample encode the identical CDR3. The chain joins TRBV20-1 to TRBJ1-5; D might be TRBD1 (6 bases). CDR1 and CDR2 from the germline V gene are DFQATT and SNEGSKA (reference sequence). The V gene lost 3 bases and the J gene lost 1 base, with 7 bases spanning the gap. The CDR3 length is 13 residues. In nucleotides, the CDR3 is TGCAGTGCTAGTACAGGGAGCAATCAGCCCCAGCATTTT. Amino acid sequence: CSASTGSNQPQHF.